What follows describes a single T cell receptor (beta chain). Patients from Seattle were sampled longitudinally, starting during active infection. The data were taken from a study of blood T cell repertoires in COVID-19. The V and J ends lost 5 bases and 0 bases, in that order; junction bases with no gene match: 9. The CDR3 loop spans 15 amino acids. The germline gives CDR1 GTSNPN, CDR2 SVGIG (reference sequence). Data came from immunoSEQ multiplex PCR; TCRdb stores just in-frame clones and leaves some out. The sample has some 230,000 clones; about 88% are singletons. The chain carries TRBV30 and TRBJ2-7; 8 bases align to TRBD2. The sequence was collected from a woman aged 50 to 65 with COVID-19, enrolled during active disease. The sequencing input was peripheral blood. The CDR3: CAWHRAGGGSYEQYF. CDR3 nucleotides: TGTGCCTGGCACCGCGCGGGGGGCGGCTCCTACGAGCAGTACTTC.